A single sample is the source of the 23 T cell receptor beta chains below, sequenced in a study of blood T cell repertoires in COVID-19. Sequencing was performed with immunoSEQ multiplex PCR; in TCRdb, only in-frame clones are kept and a portion is missing. Of 350,000 to 450,000 clones in the sample, 80% to 90% are singletons; the top ten hold about 1.1%. Input material: PBMCs or T cells enriched from blood (not recorded which). These receptors came from a man between 25 and 39 years old who had recovered from COVID-19.

V gene TRBV24-1 combines with J gene TRBJ2-5; 7 nucleotides match TRBD2. Trimming removed 5 bases from V and 5 bases from J; junction bases left unmatched: 16. Germline assignment: CDR1 KGHDR and CDR2 SFDVKD. The CDR3 is 17 amino acids. CDR3 coding DNA: TGTGCCACCAGTGGAGCGGGAAGGAATTCCAGGCCCGAGACCCAGTACTTC. It specifies CATSGAGRNSRPETQYF.

A single count supports this clone. The chain recombines TRBV29-1 with TRBJ1-1; D gene uncertain. CDR3 length equals 14 residues. The germline V gene encodes CDR1 SQVTM and CDR2 ANQGSEA. Trimming pared 7 bases from V and 0 bases from J, leaving 15 bases between. The CDR3 loop is CSALDDRVNTEAFF. The CDR3 nucleotides read TGCAGCGCCCTGGATGACCGGGTGAACACTGAAGCTTTCTTT.

This chain joins TRBV6-5 and TRBJ1-5; possibly TRBD1 for D (5 bases). Trimming left V 7 bases short and J 2 bases short, with 12 bases between. Germline loops: CDR1 MNHEY, CDR2 SVGAGI. The CDR3 runs to 14 residues. The CDR3 sequence is CASTLSQGNQPQHF. CDR3 sequence (DNA): TGTGCCAGCACCCTGTCACAGGGCAATCAGCCCCAGCATTTT.

J is TRBJ1-2 and V is TRBV7-9; unclear D gene. CDR3 length: 15 residues. Germline values: CDR1 SEHNR, CDR2 FQNEAQ (reference sequence). The V end lost 5 bases, the J end lost 0 bases, and 13 bases lay between the germline ends. The CDR3 DNA reads as TGTGCCAGCAGCAAAGAGAAACCTACTAACTATGGCTACACCTTC. Translation: CASSKEKPTNYGYTF. Full variable domain (missing parts from reference TRBV7-9 and TRBJ1-2): DTGVSQNPRHKITKRGQNVTFRCDPISEHNRLYWYRQTLGQGPEFLTYFQNEAQLEKSRLLSDRFSAERPKGSFSTLEIQRTEQGDSAMYLCASSKEKPTNYGYTFGSGTRLTVV.

This chain joins TRBV28 and TRBJ2-1; 7 nucleotides align to TRBD1. CDR3 length: 14 residues. V lost 6 bases to trimming and J lost 5 bases; unmatched junction nucleotides: 7. The germline V gene encodes CDR1 MDHEN and CDR2 SYDVKM. CDR3 DNA sequence: TGTGCCAGCAGGACCCTTGGACAGGACAATGAGCAGTTCTTC. As protein: CASRTLGQDNEQFF. The whole variable domain, filled in from reference TRBV28 and TRBJ2-1, reads DVKVTQSSRYLVKRTGEKVFLECVQDMDHENMFWYRQDPGLGLRLIYFSYDVKMKEKGDIPEGYSVSREKKERFSLILESASTNQTSMYLCASRTLGQDNEQFFGPGTRLTVL.

The rearrangement uses TRBV4-1 and TRBJ2-3; 10 bases align to TRBD2. There are 21 residues in the CDR3. V lost 5 bases and J lost 3; bases outside the gene matches: 23. Germline CDR1 is MGHRA and CDR2 is YSYEKL. CDR3 sequence reads: CASSRKAGGTSGAGRTDTQYF. Written as DNA, the CDR3 is TGCGCCAGCAGCAGAAAAGCGGGAGGTACTAGCGGGGCCGGCAGGACAGATACGCAGTATTTT.

The V and J genes are TRBV5-1 and TRBJ2-3; TRBD2 is a possible D gene (6 bases). Germline CDR1 and CDR2: SGHRS and YFSETQ. V lost 2 bases to trimming and J lost 3 bases, with 13 bases between them. The CDR3 contains 15 residues. The CDR3 protein is CASSLGRELTDTQYF. Here the CDR3 DNA reads TGCGCCAGCAGCTTAGGACGGGAGTTGACAGATACGCAGTATTTT.

The CDR3 protein is CASSPSASGELFF. The CDR3 DNA follows: TGCGCCAGCAGCCCTAGCGCGAGCGGGGAGCTGTTTTTT. The chain uses TRBV5-1 and TRBJ2-2, with D perhaps TRBD2 (6 bases). V was pared by 4 bases and J by 7 bases, with 11 bases between. Germline values: CDR1 SGHRS, CDR2 YFSETQ. The CDR3 loop spans 13 amino acids.

The rearrangement uses TRBV7-2 and TRBJ1-1; D unresolved. Germline V CDR1 and CDR2: SGHTA, FQGNSA. CDR3 length equals 13 residues. Trimming cost V 1 base and J 0 bases, with 3 bases left between them. The CDR3 sequence is CASSLELNTEAFF. In DNA form, the CDR3 reads TGTGCCAGCAGCTTAGAGCTGAACACTGAAGCTTTCTTT.

The chain combines TRBV11-2 with TRBJ2-3; tentatively, D is TRBD1 (5 bases). Germline loops: CDR1 SGHAT, CDR2 FQNNGV. This CDR3 has 15 amino acids. V was cut by 0 bases and J by 3 bases, with 10 bases left in between. CDR3 coding DNA: TGTGCCAGCAGCTTAGAGTTCTCAGGGACAGATACGCAGTATTTT. Amino acid sequence: CASSLEFSGTDTQYF.

The V gene is TRBV7-9, the J gene TRBJ1-2, with D tentatively TRBD1 (6 bases). The CDR3 runs to 16 residues. Trimming pared 5 bases from V and 4 bases from J, leaving 20 bases between. Looked up from germline, CDR1 is SEHNR and CDR2 is FQNEAQ (reference sequence). The CDR3 spells CASSPLWSGVGYGYTF. The CDR3, as DNA: TGTGCCAGCAGCCCACTTTGGTCAGGGGTAGGCTATGGCTACACCTTC.

The chain joins TRBV19 to TRBJ1-4, with TRBD1 identical over 9 bases. Per the germline V gene, CDR1 is LNHDA and CDR2 is SQIVND (reference sequence). CDR3 length: 16 residues. With V trimmed by 4 bases and J by 10 bases, 13 bases remained unmatched. The CDR3 region has the DNA TGTGCCAGTAGTAACCCATCGGGACAGGGATCGGGAAAACTGTTTTTT. It specifies CASSNPSGQGSGKLFF. Using reference TRBV19 and TRBJ1-4 for the parts outside the CDR3, the full variable domain is DGGITQSPKYLFRKEGQNVTLSCEQNLNHDAMYWYRQDPGQGLRLIYYSQIVNDFQKGDIAEGYSVSREKKESFPLTVTSAQKNPTAFYLCASSNPSGQGSGKLFFGSGTQLSVL.

Written as DNA, the CDR3 is TGTGCCAGCAGTTTGAGGAGAAACACTGAAGCTTTCTTT. Translated, it gives CASSLRRNTEAFF. This sequence joins TRBV28 and TRBJ1-1, with D unclear. This CDR3 comprises 13 residues. In germline, CDR1 is MDHEN, CDR2 SYDVKM. V lost 3 bases to trimming and J lost 2 bases, with 7 bases between them.

This clone was seen once. The J gene is TRBJ1-2, the V gene TRBV2, with 10 bases matching TRBD1. Trimming at V came to 3 bases and at J to 6 bases, leaving 4 bases not matched to a gene. The CDR3 sequence is 14 residues long. Germline CDR1 is SNHLY and CDR2 is FYNNEI. The CDR3 DNA sequence: TGTGCCAGCAGTGACCCGGGACAGGGGAATGGCTACACCTTC. Encoded protein: CASSDPGQGNGYTF.

The chain carries TRBV12-5 and TRBJ1-1, with D tentatively TRBD1 (5 bases). The V end lost 2 bases, the J end lost 0 bases, and 13 bases lay between the germline ends. The CDR3 has 16 amino acids. Germline-derived CDR1 and CDR2 are LGHNT and FRNRAP. CDR3 bases: TGTGCTAGTGGTTTGACCCTCGTGGGGCTGAACACTGAAGCTTTCTTT. Its protein is CASGLTLVGLNTEAFF.

The rearrangement links TRBV28 to TRBJ2-7; 9 positions match TRBD2. The CDR3 has 14 amino acids. Trimming cost V 7 bases and J 1 base; bases outside gene matches: 5. Looked up from germline, CDR1 is MDHEN and CDR2 is SYDVKM. The CDR3 DNA is TGTGCCAGCACCTTAGCGGGAGAATCCTACGAGCAGTACTTC. It translates to CASTLAGESYEQYF.

The V call is TRBV7-9, the J call TRBJ1-5; the D gene is possibly TRBD1 (6 bases). The V end lost 4 bases, the J end lost 3 bases, and 10 bases lay between the germline ends. The CDR3 loop spans 14 amino acids. Germline lookup yields CDR1 SEHNR and CDR2 FQNEAQ (reference sequence). The CDR3 nucleotides read TGTGCCAGCAGCTCGGACAGTTTCAATCAGCCCCAGCATTTT. It codes for CASSSDSFNQPQHF. The entire variable domain, with the rest obtained from reference TRBV7-9 and TRBJ1-5, is as follows: DTGVSQNPRHKITKRGQNVTFRCDPISEHNRLYWYRQTLGQGPEFLTYFQNEAQLEKSRLLSDRFSAERPKGSFSTLEIQRTEQGDSAMYLCASSSDSFNQPQHFGDGTRLSIL.

The chain joins TRBV2 to TRBJ2-7; D gene unclear. Trimming removed 4 bases from V and 1 base from J, with 8 bases in between. The CDR3 is 13 amino acids. CDR1 is SNHLY and CDR2 is FYNNEI in the germline V gene. The CDR3 sequence: CASSVGRSYEQYF. CDR3 bases: TGTGCCAGCAGTGTGGGCAGATCCTACGAGCAGTACTTC.

V gene TRBV19 combines with J gene TRBJ1-5; D may be TRBD1 (5 bases). V lost 9 bases to trimming and J lost 5 bases, with 17 bases between them. Germline CDR1 LNHDA, CDR2 SQIVND (reference sequence). This CDR3 has 14 amino acids. CDR3 coding DNA: TGTGCCAGCACTTTCGCTGCGGGGGATCAGCCCCAGCATTTT. Its translation is CASTFAAGDQPQHF.

The sample holds one count of this clone. This chain joins TRBV5-1 and TRBJ1-3; D is undetermined. This CDR3 contains 15 residues. Germline V CDR1 and CDR2: SGHRS, YFSETQ. The V gene lost 0 bases and the J gene lost 2 bases, with 9 bases spanning the gap. In DNA, the CDR3 is TGCGCCAGCAGCTTGGGGCAAGTACCTGGAAACACCATATATTTT. Translating gives CASSLGQVPGNTIYF.

In this sample, this clone turned up a few times. CDR3 region: CASSEPGTHRLEQYF. CDR3 DNA sequence: TGCGCCAGCAGTGAGCCCGGGACACACCGTTTAGAGCAGTACTTC. This chain uses TRBV10-1 with TRBJ2-7, with D perhaps matching TRBD1 (6 bases). This CDR3 contains 15 residues. V was cut by 2 bases and J by 7 bases, with 18 bases left in between. CDR1 and CDR2 (germline): WNHNN, SYGVQD (reference sequence).

The rearrangement joins TRBV19 to TRBJ1-1; possibly TRBD1 for D (6 bases). The length of the CDR3 is 11 residues. Germline-derived CDR1 and CDR2 are LNHDA and SQIVND (reference sequence). V gave up 3 bases and J gave up 8 bases, with 7 bases separating them. CDR3 protein: CASSIQGEAFF. CDR3 coding DNA: TGTGCCAGTAGTATCCAGGGGGAAGCTTTCTTT.

This chain links TRBV19 with TRBJ1-6, with no clear D. Germline V CDR1 and CDR2: LNHDA, SQIVND (reference sequence). Trimming stripped 3 bases from V and 13 bases from J, with 16 bases between. This CDR3 contains 14 residues. CDR3 sequence reads: CASSIGAAKTPLHF. The CDR3 DNA follows: TGTGCCAGTAGTATTGGTGCGGCTAAGACTCCCCTCCACTTT.